The next 4 T cell receptor beta chains were all read from a single sample in a study of technical replicates of blood from several donors. TCRdb keeps only in-frame clones here, not all; method: immunoSEQ multiplex PCR. This repertoire shows about 69,000 clones, about 87% found once; its top ten account for 4% to 5%. The sequenced sample was PBMCs. These receptors were collected from a human donor in good health. Some clones in this sample may be carry-over from other donors' samples.

This clone was counted a single time. The rearrangement uses TRBV5-5 and TRBJ2-6; 7 bases match TRBD1. V dropped 3 bases and J dropped 2; count of bases not matched to a gene: 11. The CDR3 sequence is 18 residues long. The germline gives CDR1 SGHKS, CDR2 YYEKEE (reference sequence). This chain's CDR3 is CASSSRDRALPGANVLTF. In DNA form, the CDR3 reads TGTGCCAGCAGCTCTCGGGACAGAGCCCTCCCTGGGGCCAACGTCCTGACTTTC.

Here the CDR3 DNA reads TGTGCCAGCAGCCTCTACGTCGGACAGGGCGGCACTGAAGCTTTCTTT. It specifies CASSLYVGQGGTEAFF. The V call is TRBV7-2, the J call TRBJ1-1; 8 bases align to TRBD1. J was trimmed by 4 bases and V by 5 bases; bases with no gene match: 12. Germline loops: CDR1 SGHTA, CDR2 FQGNSA. The CDR3 has 16 amino acids.

In this sample, this clone turned up once. This sequence joins TRBV5-1 and TRBJ2-3; D perhaps matches TRBD2 (6 bases). Looked up from germline, CDR1 is SGHRS and CDR2 is YFSETQ. Deletions cut 0 bases from V and 2 bases from J, with 10 bases between. This CDR3 contains 15 residues. The CDR3 region is CASSLVGEATDTQYF. The CDR3 DNA is TGCGCCAGCAGCTTGGTGGGGGAGGCCACAGATACGCAGTATTTT.

This clone was seen only a few times. The chain is built from TRBV28 and TRBJ1-1, with D unclear. The germline V and J ends were trimmed by 3 bases and 7 bases, with 12 bases remaining between them. Germline values: CDR1 MDHEN, CDR2 SYDVKM. The CDR3 totals 13 residues. The CDR3, as DNA: TGTGCCAGCAGTTTGCTCGGACGGGATGAAGCTTTCTTT. Its protein product is CASSLLGRDEAFF.